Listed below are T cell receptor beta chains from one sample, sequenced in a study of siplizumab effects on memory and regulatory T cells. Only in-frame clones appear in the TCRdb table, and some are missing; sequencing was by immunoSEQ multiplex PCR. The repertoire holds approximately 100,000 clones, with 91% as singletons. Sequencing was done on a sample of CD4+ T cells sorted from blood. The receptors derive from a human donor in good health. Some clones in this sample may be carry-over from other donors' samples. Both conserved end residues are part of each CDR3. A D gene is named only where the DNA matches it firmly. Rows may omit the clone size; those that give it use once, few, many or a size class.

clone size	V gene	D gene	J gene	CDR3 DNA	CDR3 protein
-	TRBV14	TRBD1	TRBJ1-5	TGTGCCAGCAGCAGACAGGGCGGCCAGCCCCAGCATTTT	CASSRQGGQPQHF
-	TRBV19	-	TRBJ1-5	TGTGCCAGTAGTATTGGGCGGTATAGCAATCAGCCCCAGCATTTT	CASSIGRYSNQPQHF
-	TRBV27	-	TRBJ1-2	TGTGCCAGCAGTTTATCGAAGGGGAACTATGGCTACACCTTC	CASSLSKGNYGYTF
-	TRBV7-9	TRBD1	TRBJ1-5	TGTGCCAGCAGCTTAGGGGACAGTCGCAATCAGCCCCAGCATTTT	CASSLGDSRNQPQHF
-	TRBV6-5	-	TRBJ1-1	TGTGCCAGCAGTTACGGGGTATCGGACACTGAAGCTTTCTTT	CASSYGVSDTEAFF
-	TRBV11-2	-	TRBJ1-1	TGTGCCAGCAGCCACAGGAGGGGCATTGGTGTGAACACTGAAGCTTTCTTT	CASSHRRGIGVNTEAFF
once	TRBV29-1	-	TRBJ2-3	TGCAGCGTTGAATTGGTTAGCACAGATACGCAGTATTTT	CSVELVSTDTQYF
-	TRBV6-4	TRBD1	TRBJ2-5	TGTGCCGGCAGGACAGGCGCCCGCCACCAAGAGACCCAGTACTTC	CAGRTGARHQETQYF
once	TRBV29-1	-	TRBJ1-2	TGCAGCGTGGAGGTGTATTTTAACTATGGCTACACCTTC	CSVEVYFNYGYTF
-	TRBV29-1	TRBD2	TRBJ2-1	TGCAGCGTTGAAGATGGTCTAGCGGGGATCAATGAGCAGTTCTTC	CSVEDGLAGINEQFF
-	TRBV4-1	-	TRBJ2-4	TGCGCCAGCAGCCAAGAGGTGATACTAGCCAAAAACATTCAGTACTTC	CASSQEVILAKNIQYF
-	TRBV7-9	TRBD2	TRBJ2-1	TGTGCCAGCAGAGAGCGGGAGGGCCCTGTCAATGAGCAGTTCTTC	CASREREGPVNEQFF
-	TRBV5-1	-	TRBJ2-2	TGCGCCAGCAGCTTGGTAGGGGAAATCACCGGGGAGCTGTTTTTT	CASSLVGEITGELFF
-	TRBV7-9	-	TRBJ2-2	TGTGCCAGCAGCCGCCTTGACACCGGGGAGCTGTTTTTT	CASSRLDTGELFF
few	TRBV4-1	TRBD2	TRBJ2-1	TGCGCCAGCAGCCAAGGCCCACTAGCGCCTTACAATGAGCAGTTCTTC	CASSQGPLAPYNEQFF
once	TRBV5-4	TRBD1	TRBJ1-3	TGTGCCAGCAGCCCCGGACAGGGTCGGCCTGGAAACACCATATATTTT	CASSPGQGRPGNTIYF
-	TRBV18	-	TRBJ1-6	TGTGCCAGCTCACCATATGGGGCAAGTAATTCACCCCTCCACTTT	CASSPYGASNSPLHF
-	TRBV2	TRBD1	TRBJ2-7	TGTGCCAGCACCCGGGACAGAAACCTCTACGAGCAGTACTTC	CASTRDRNLYEQYF
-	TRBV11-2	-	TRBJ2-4	TGTGCCAGCAGTCTGGGGGCCAAAAACATTCAGTACTTC	CASSLGAKNIQYF
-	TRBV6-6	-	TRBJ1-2	TGTGCCAGCAGTTACGCCGGGGGCCCCTGCACCTTC	CASSYAGGPCTF
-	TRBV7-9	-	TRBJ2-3	TGTGCCAGCAGCCCAACCGGGACTCCTCCTACAGATACGCAGTATTTT	CASSPTGTPPTDTQYF
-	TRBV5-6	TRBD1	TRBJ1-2	TGTGCCAGCAGCAAACGGACAGGGGCCTATGGCTACACCTTC	CASSKRTGAYGYTF
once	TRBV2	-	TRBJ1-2	TGTGCCAGCAGTGATAGAAACCCGATGGCAGGGGAAAAAATCGGCTACACCTTC	CASSDRNPMAGEKIGYTF
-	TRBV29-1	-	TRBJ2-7	TGCAGCGTTTCGGGTGCGACCCGCTACGAGCAGTACTTC	CSVSGATRYEQYF
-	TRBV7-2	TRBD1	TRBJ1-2	TGTGCCAGCAGCTTACCCACCATTAGGGCGGCAGGGGGCTTACGCTACACCTTC	CASSLPTIRAAGGLRYTF
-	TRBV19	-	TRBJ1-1	TGTGCCAGTAGACAGGGTCGGGAGAACACTGAAGCTTTCTTT	CASRQGRENTEAFF
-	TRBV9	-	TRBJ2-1	TGTGCCAGCAGCGTTCCCGGGGGTCAATACAATGAGCAGTTCTTC	CASSVPGGQYNEQFF
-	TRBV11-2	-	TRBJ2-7	TGTGCCAGCAGCTTAGGGGCCGGTTTTGCCTACGAGCAGTACTTC	CASSLGAGFAYEQYF
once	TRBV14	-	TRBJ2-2	TGTGCCAGCAGCCCCCTCCAAGCGACGAACACCGGGGAGCTGTTTTTT	CASSPLQATNTGELFF
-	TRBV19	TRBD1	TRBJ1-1	TGTGCCAGTAGTCCACAGGGGGCTCGTCACACTGAAGCTTTCTTT	CASSPQGARHTEAFF
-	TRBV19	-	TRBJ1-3	TGTGCCAGTAGTAGGCCAGGCGGAGGAAACACCATATATTTT	CASSRPGGGNTIYF
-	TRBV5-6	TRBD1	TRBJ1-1	TGTGCCAGCAGCCCGGGACAGTACACTGAAGCTTTCTTT	CASSPGQYTEAFF
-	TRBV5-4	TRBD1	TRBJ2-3	TGTGCCAGCAGCCCGGACAGGGGGCGCTTAGATACGCAGTATTTT	CASSPDRGRLDTQYF
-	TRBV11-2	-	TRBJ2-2	TGTGCCAGCAGCTTAGATCCGGACGGGGAGCTGTTTTTT	CASSLDPDGELFF
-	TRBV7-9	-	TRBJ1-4	TGTGCCAGCAGCTTAGATACTCTAGGGTCGGCTCGTGAAAAACTGTTTTTT	CASSLDTLGSAREKLFF
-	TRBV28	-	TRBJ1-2	TGTGCCAGCAGGTATGGGCATGGCTACACCTTC	CASRYGHGYTF
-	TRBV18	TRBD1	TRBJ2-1	TGTGCCAGCTCACCACTAGGGACAGGACTCCCTGAGCAGTTCTTC	CASSPLGTGLPEQFF
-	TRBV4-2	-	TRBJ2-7	TGTGCCAGCAGCACTCCGGGGACCTTCTACGAGCAGTACTTC	CASSTPGTFYEQYF
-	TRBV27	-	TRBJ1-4	TGTGCCAGCAAAGCCGGCACAACTAATGAAAAACTGTTTTTT	CASKAGTTNEKLFF
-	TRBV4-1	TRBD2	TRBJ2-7	TGCGCCAGCAGCCTCGGACTAGCGGAATACGAGCAGTACTTC	CASSLGLAEYEQYF
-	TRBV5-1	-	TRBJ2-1	TGCGCCAGCAGCTTTCCCCGGGACAATGAGCAGTTCTTC	CASSFPRDNEQFF
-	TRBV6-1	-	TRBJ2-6	TGTGCCAGCAGTGAAGTTCTCTCTGGGGCCAACGTCCTGACTTTC	CASSEVLSGANVLTF
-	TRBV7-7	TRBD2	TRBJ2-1	TGTGCTAGCAGCCGTGGACTAGCGGGAGGTGACAATGAGCAGTTCTTC	CASSRGLAGGDNEQFF
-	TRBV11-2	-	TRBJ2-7	TGTGCCAGCAGTCCGCTTAGGGGACTCGCGGGTAGCGAGCAGTACTTC	CASSPLRGLAGSEQYF
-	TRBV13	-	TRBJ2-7	TGTGCCAGCAGCCTACGACCGGGGCAGGGGAACGAGCAGTACTTC	CASSLRPGQGNEQYF
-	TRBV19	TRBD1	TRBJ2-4	TGTGCCAGTAGGGGGACAGGTGGGCAATGGAACATTCAGTACTTC	CASRGTGGQWNIQYF
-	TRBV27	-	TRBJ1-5	TGTGCCAGCAGTTTATCGGAGGGAAGCCTTTCTAATCAGCCCCAGCATTTT	CASSLSEGSLSNQPQHF
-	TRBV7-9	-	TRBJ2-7	TGTGCCAGCAGCTTACGGCGGGGAGAGGACGAGCAGTACTTC	CASSLRRGEDEQYF
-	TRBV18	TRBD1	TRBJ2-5	TGTGCCAGCTCACCGGGACAGCTGCAAGAGACCCAGTACTTC	CASSPGQLQETQYF
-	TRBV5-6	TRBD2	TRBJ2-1	TGTGCCAGCAGGCGAAGCGGGAGAACGTATGAGCAGTTCTTC	CASRRSGRTYEQFF